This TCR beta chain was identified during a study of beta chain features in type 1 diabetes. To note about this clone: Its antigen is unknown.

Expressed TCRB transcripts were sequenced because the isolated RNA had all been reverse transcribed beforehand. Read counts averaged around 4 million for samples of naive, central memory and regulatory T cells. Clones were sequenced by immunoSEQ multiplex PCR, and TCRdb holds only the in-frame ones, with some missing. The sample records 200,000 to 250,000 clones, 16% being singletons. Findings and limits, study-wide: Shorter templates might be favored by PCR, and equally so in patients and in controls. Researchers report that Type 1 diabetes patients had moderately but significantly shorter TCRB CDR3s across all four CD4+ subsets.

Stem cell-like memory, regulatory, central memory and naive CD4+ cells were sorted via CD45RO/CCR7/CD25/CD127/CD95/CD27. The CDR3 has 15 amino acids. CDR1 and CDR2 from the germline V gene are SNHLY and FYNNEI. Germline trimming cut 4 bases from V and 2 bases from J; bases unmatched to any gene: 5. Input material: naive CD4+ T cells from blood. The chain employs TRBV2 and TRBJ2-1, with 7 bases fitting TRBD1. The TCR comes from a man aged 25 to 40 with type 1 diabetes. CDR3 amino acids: CASSARGHTYNEQFF. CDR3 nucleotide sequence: TGTGCCAGCAGTGCGAGGGGGCACACCTACAATGAGCAGTTCTTC. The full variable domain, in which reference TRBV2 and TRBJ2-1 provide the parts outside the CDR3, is EPEVTQTPSHQVTQMGQEVILRCVPISNHLYFYWYRQILGQKVEFLVSFYNNEISEKSEIFDDQFSVERPDGSNFTLKIRSTKLEDSAMYFCASSARGHTYNEQFFGPGTRLTVL.